The 25 T cell receptor beta chains below were found in one sample sequenced in a study of T-cell reconstitution after alpha-beta-depleted transplantation in children. A library of TCRbeta sequences, prepared with unique molecular identifiers, was generated. In TCRdb, the PCR reads were re-called with MiXCR into one record per CDR3 protein. The table records more than 550,000 distinct CDR3 sequences, about 10% of them present only once. Specimen: PBMCs from the stem cell graft donor, collected from the stem cell graft. These receptors were collected from a human donor who donated a stem cell graft to a child with acute myeloid leukemia.

CDR3 in amino acids: CAWSVAGGYGYTF. The DNA for the CDR3 is TGTGCCTGGAGTGTAGCAGGGGGCTATGGCTACACCTTC. The V and J genes are TRBV30 and TRBJ1-2; 7 bases agree with TRBD1. V dropped 0 bases and J dropped 4; count of bases not matched to a gene: 2. This CDR3 contains 13 residues. Per the germline V gene, CDR1 is GTSNPN and CDR2 is SVGIG (reference sequence). The whole variable domain, remainder taken from reference TRBV30 and TRBJ1-2, is SQTIHQWPATLVQPVGSPLSLECTVEGTSNPNLYWYRQAAGRGLQLLFYSVGIGQISSEVPQNLSASRPQDRQFILSSKKLLLSDSGFYLCAWSVAGGYGYTFGSGTRLTVV.

The rearrangement links TRBV7-2 to TRBJ2-7; 16 bases are a match to TRBD2. Germline-derived CDR1 and CDR2 are SGHTA and FQGNSA. The V gene end was trimmed by 4 bases and the J gene end by 4 bases; junction bases not matched to a gene: 7. This CDR3 has 17 residues. The CDR3 DNA reads as TGTGCCAGCAGCTCCCGTGGGACTAGCGGGAGGGTGTACGAGCAGTACTTC. Translating it yields CASSSRGTSGRVYEQYF.

Only a few counts were recorded for this clonotype. The rearrangement links TRBV27 to TRBJ2-1, with 11 positions matching TRBD2. V lost 5 bases, J lost 4 bases, and 7 bases stayed unmatched. CDR3 size: 16 residues. The germline V gene encodes CDR1 MNHEY and CDR2 SMNVEV (reference sequence). CDR3 DNA sequence: TGTGCCAGCAGTCCCACAATAGCGGGAGGGTACAATGAGCAGTTCTTC. This codes for CASSPTIAGGYNEQFF.

This clonotype has a count of ten or more. The chain recombines TRBV6-2 or TRBV6-3 with TRBJ2-2; D could derive from TRBD1 or TRBD2 (5 bases each). The CDR3 is 14 residues long. Trimming removed 6 bases at V and 7 bases at J, with 15 bases between. Germline V gene lookup returns CDR1 MNHEY and CDR2 SVGEGT. In DNA form, the CDR3 reads TGTGCCAGCAGCCAGGGCCTCCGGGGCGGGGAGCTGTTTTTT. Its translation: CASSQGLRGGELFF.

The chain couples TRBV20-1 to TRBJ2-1; unclear D gene. V was shortened by 3 bases and J by 6 bases, with 3 bases between the two germline ends. The CDR3 length is 10 residues. Germline values: CDR1 DFQATT, CDR2 SNEGSKA (reference sequence). CDR3 residues: CSASFNEQFF. In DNA form, the CDR3 reads TGCAGTGCTAGTTTCAATGAGCAGTTCTTC.

This clonotype was found a few times. The gene calls are TRBV5-1 and TRBJ2-3; D is possibly TRBD2 (6 bases). The CDR3 extends over 19 amino acids. Trimming stripped 1 base from V and 0 bases from J, with 21 bases between. Germline lookup yields CDR1 SGHRS and CDR2 YFSETQ. The CDR3 sequence is CASSLMPLSGYPSTDTQYF. The CDR3 bases are TGCGCCAGCAGCTTGATGCCTCTTAGCGGTTACCCTAGCACAGATACGCAGTATTTT.

DNA of the CDR3: TGTGCCAGCAGCCAACTTAGGGACAGGGCCTCCTACAATGAGCAGTTCTTC. It specifies CASSQLRDRASYNEQFF. The chain carries TRBV3-1 and TRBJ2-1, with 9 bases identical to TRBD1. CDR3 length: 17 residues. In germline, CDR1 is LGHDT, CDR2 YNNKEL (reference sequence). V was clipped by 2 bases and J by 0 bases; unmatched bases: 5.

The table lists this clonotype with many counts. The chain joins TRBV7-2 to TRBJ2-7; a weak D match, TRBD2 (6 bases). This CDR3 has 14 residues. The V gene's germline CDR1 is SGHTA and CDR2 FQGNSA. V lost 4 bases, J lost 6 bases, and 16 bases lay in between. The CDR3 DNA reads TGTGCCAGCAGCTCGACCGGGAGTAGGACCGAGCAGTACTTC. Amino acids: CASSSTGSRTEQYF.

The chain recombines TRBV7-2 with TRBJ1-6; 7 bases map to TRBD1. The CDR3 extends over 16 amino acids. Germline CDR1 is SGHTA and CDR2 is FQGNSA. V shed 2 bases, J shed 6 bases, and the junction held 7 bases outside the gene matches. The CDR3: CASSLKRTGFNSPLHF. In DNA, the CDR3 is TGTGCCAGCAGCTTAAAACGGACAGGATTTAATTCACCCCTCCACTTT.

V and J are TRBV29-1 and TRBJ2-4, with D possibly being TRBD1 (6 bases). V lost 3 bases, J lost 3 bases, and 15 bases lay in between. The CDR3 extends over 15 amino acids. The V gene's germline CDR1 is SQVTM and CDR2 ANQGSEA. The CDR3 sequence: CSVEDRQRSKNIQYF. CDR3 sequence (DNA): TGCAGCGTTGAGGACAGACAAAGGAGCAAAAACATTCAGTACTTC.

In this sample, this clonotype turned up many times. The rearrangement joins TRBV24-1 to TRBJ2-1, with 7 bases that match TRBD1. The CDR3 totals 17 residues. V shed 0 bases and J 3 bases; nucleotides not matched to a gene: 7. CDR1 is KGHDR, CDR2 SFDVKD, per germline. CDR3 loop: CATSDLYTRGNYNEQFF. The CDR3 region has the DNA TGTGCCACCAGTGATTTGTATACCAGGGGGAACTACAATGAGCAGTTCTTC.

The sample holds many counts of this clonotype. The chain links TRBV7-9 to TRBJ2-7; D not certain. Per the germline V gene, CDR1 is SEHNR and CDR2 is FQNEAQ (reference sequence). Trimming took 3 bases from V and 3 from J, leaving 12 bases between them. This CDR3 has 14 amino acids. The CDR3 nucleotides are TGTGCCAGCAGCTTCGAAACGGCCGTCTACGAGCAGTACTTC. This gives the protein CASSFETAVYEQYF. Variable domain in full (rest from reference TRBV7-9 and TRBJ2-7): DTGVSQNPRHKITKRGQNVTFRCDPISEHNRLYWYRQTLGQGPEFLTYFQNEAQLEKSRLLSDRFSAERPKGSFSTLEIQRTEQGDSAMYLCASSFETAVYEQYFGPGTRLTVT.

This clonotype was found a few times. The chain combines TRBV20-1 with TRBJ1-1, with D unresolved. CDR3 length: 13 amino acids. Germline V gives CDR1 DFQATT, CDR2 SNEGSKA (reference sequence). CDR3 coding DNA: TGCAGCCCCAGAATCACGTGGAACACTGAAGCTTTCTTT. This encodes CSPRITWNTEAFF.

This clonotype was detected only a few times. The gene calls are TRBV7-2 and TRBJ2-6; TRBD1 matches 7 bases. Trimming cost V 3 bases and J 0 bases; bases outside gene matches: 5. Germline assignment: CDR1 SGHTA and CDR2 FQGNSA. The CDR3 contains 17 residues. This CDR3 reads CASSLRQGSSGANVLTF. CDR3 DNA: TGTGCCAGCAGCTTGAGACAGGGTAGCTCTGGGGCCAACGTCCTGACTTTC.

This clonotype was counted only a few times. The chain joins TRBV5-1 to TRBJ2-7; 14 bases agree with TRBD2. CDR1 and CDR2 (germline): SGHRS, YFSETQ. The CDR3 is made up of 16 amino acids. V lost 4 bases to trimming and J lost 5 bases; unmatched junction nucleotides: 8. The CDR3 is CASSTGLAGGADEQYF. In nucleotides, the CDR3 is TGCGCCAGCAGCACCGGACTAGCGGGAGGTGCGGACGAGCAGTACTTC.

This rearrangement joins TRBV9 to TRBJ2-1; 13 bases map to TRBD2. Trimming took 4 bases from V and 6 from J; bases not matched to a gene: 13. This CDR3 has 18 amino acids. Germline V CDR1 and CDR2: SGDLS, YYNGEE. CDR3 nucleotide sequence: TGTGCCAGCAGCCCCCAACTAGCGGGAGGGCTCCTCGCCAATGAGCAGTTCTTC. Its protein product is CASSPQLAGGLLANEQFF.

The chain uses TRBV5-1 and TRBJ2-1; 9 bases fit TRBD1. The CDR3 is 14 residues long. The germline CDR1 and CDR2 sequences are SGHRS and YFSETQ. Trimming at V came to 3 bases and at J to 8 bases, leaving 6 bases not matched to a gene. Written as DNA, the CDR3 is TGCGCCAGCAGCTCCCGGGACAGGGCCGATGAGCAGTTCTTC. It translates to CASSSRDRADEQFF.

In this sample, this clonotype turned up a few times. The chain employs TRBV6-2 or TRBV6-3 and TRBJ2-7, with D possibly being TRBD2 (6 bases). The CDR3 sequence is 16 residues long. Trimming took off 2 bases at V and 9 bases at J, with 23 bases between the two ends. Germline CDR1 and CDR2: MNHEY and SVGEGT. The CDR3 spells CASSYHTGTGQEGQYF. The CDR3 coding sequence is TGTGCCAGCAGTTACCACACCGGGACGGGGCAGGAGGGGCAGTACTTC.

This clonotype showed up just a few times. The rearrangement uses TRBV29-1 and TRBJ2-1, with TRBD1 matching 7 bases. Germline V gives CDR1 SQVTM, CDR2 ANQGSEA. With 0 bases clipped from V and 2 bases from J, the junction kept 19 bases outside the gene matches. This CDR3 has 20 amino acids. CDR3 sequence (DNA): TGCAGCGTTGAAGATATCGTCCTTGAGTCCGGACAGGACACCTACAATGAGCAGTTCTTC. Its protein product is CSVEDIVLESGQDTYNEQFF.

The chain is built from TRBV6-5 and TRBJ2-1, with TRBD2 matching 13 bases. The germline V gene has CDR1 MNHEY and CDR2 SVGAGI. Losses at the gene ends were 5 bases for V and 1 base for J; bases not matched to a gene: 5. The CDR3 sequence is 17 residues long. The CDR3 protein is CASSTGLAGVSYNEQFF. DNA of the CDR3: TGTGCCAGCAGTACCGGACTAGCGGGAGTGTCCTACAATGAGCAGTTCTTC.

V gene TRBV20-1 combines with J gene TRBJ2-7; 10 bases fit TRBD2. The CDR3 extends over 16 amino acids. Germline values: CDR1 DFQATT, CDR2 SNEGSKA (reference sequence). Unmatched junction bases numbered 13, after V lost 4 bases and J lost 4 bases. This CDR3 is CSAKDPLAGVLYEQYF. CDR3 nucleotides: TGCAGTGCTAAAGATCCCCTAGCGGGAGTTTTATACGAGCAGTACTTC.

The J gene is TRBJ2-2, the V gene TRBV28; D may be TRBD1 or TRBD2 (5 bases each). Germline V gene data show CDR1 as MDHEN and CDR2 as SYDVKM. The CDR3 loop spans 15 amino acids. The V gene lost 5 bases and the J gene lost 3 bases, with 13 bases spanning the gap. This CDR3 is CASSPGPTDTGELFF. Here the CDR3 DNA reads TGTGCCAGCAGTCCGGGGCCCACCGACACCGGGGAGCTGTTTTTT.

The chain joins TRBV3-1 to TRBJ2-7, with 9 bases matching TRBD1. The CDR3 consists of 16 residues. Germline loops: CDR1 LGHDT, CDR2 YNNKEL (reference sequence). V lost 1 base to trimming and J lost 3 bases; unmatched junction nucleotides: 7. CDR3 amino acids: CASSQGTGTGIYEQYF. The CDR3 DNA is TGTGCCAGCAGCCAAGGAACCGGGACAGGGATCTACGAGCAGTACTTC.

The table lists this clonotype with a few counts. CDR3 residues: CASSFVSSYNSPLHF. The CDR3 coding sequence is TGTGCCAGCAGTTTTGTGAGCTCCTATAATTCACCCCTCCACTTT. V and J are TRBV12-3 or TRBV12-4 and TRBJ1-6; D is uncertain. The CDR3 has 15 amino acids. The ends were cut back, 3 bases at V and 0 bases at J, with 6 bases in the middle.

The rearrangement links TRBV5-5 to TRBJ2-7; D unresolved. This CDR3 is 14 amino acids long. Germline V gene lookup returns CDR1 SGHKS and CDR2 YYEKEE (reference sequence). Trimming took off 0 bases at V and 3 bases at J, with 10 bases between the two ends. CDR3 sequence: CASSLGLAFYEQYF. The CDR3 region has the DNA TGTGCCAGCAGCTTGGGCTTGGCTTTCTACGAGCAGTACTTC.